Listed below are T cell receptor beta chains from one sample, sequenced in a study of vaccination effects on CD4 cells after COVID-19. Method: immunoSEQ multiplex PCR; TCRdb's copy keeps in-frame clones and lacks some. The data show about 41,000 clones, approximately 70% seen once. Their specific antigens are unknown. The sample in question was CD4+ T cells from PBMCs cultured with HCoV-OC43 spike peptides, obtained before COVID-19 vaccination. These receptors all stem from a human donor who received a COVID-19 vaccine. The CDR3 runs from the conserved cysteine through the conserved F or W. Fields, in order: clone size, D gene, J gene, V gene, CDR3 protein, CDR3 DNA. A D gene is named only where the DNA matches it firmly. Some rows mark clone size as missing; the rest say once, few, many or name a class of expanded clone.

>few|.|TRBJ2-3|TRBV11-2
CASRPLTGPTDTQYF
TGTGCCAGCAGGCCTTTGACAGGTCCCACAGATACGCAGTATTTT
>.|.|TRBJ1-1|TRBV6-5
CASSFSGGAGTEAFF
TGTGCCAGCAGTTTCTCCGGGGGCGCGGGGACTGAAGCTTTCTTT
>.|TRBD1|TRBJ1-2|TRBV28
CASSLGTGNYGYTF
TGTGCCAGCAGTTTAGGGACAGGGAACTATGGCTACACCTTC
>.|.|TRBJ1-6|TRBV5-1
CASSLRQGGSPLHF
TGCGCCAGCAGCTTGCGGCAGGGTGGTTCACCCCTCCACTTT
>.|.|TRBJ1-1|TRBV3-1/TRBV3-2
CASSQWGADEAFF
TGTGCCAGCAGCCAATGGGGGGCGGATGAAGCTTTCTTT
>.|TRBD2|TRBJ2-2|TRBV3-1/TRBV3-2
CASSPLYGGGPVGELFF
TGTGCCAGCAGCCCTCTCTACGGGGGGGGGCCTGTCGGGGAGCTGTTTTTT
>few|.|TRBJ1-5|TRBV6-5
CASSYSGGRQPQHF
TGTGCCAGCAGTTACTCCGGGGGGAGGCAGCCCCAGCATTTT
>few|.|TRBJ2-5|TRBV3-1/TRBV3-2
CASSLRGQETQYF
TGTGCCAGCAGCCTTCGGGGACAAGAGACCCAGTACTTC
>.|.|TRBJ2-4|TRBV28
CASIGGDVKNIQYF
TGTGCCAGCATTGGAGGGGATGTCAAAAACATTCAGTACTTC
>few|TRBD1|TRBJ2-3|TRBV7-9
CASGYGTGTQNTQYF
TGTGCCAGCGGATACGGGACAGGGACGCAAAATACGCAGTATTTT
>once|TRBD2|TRBJ2-7|TRBV4-1
CASSRGTSGYEQYF
TGCGCCAGCAGCCGAGGGACTAGCGGTTACGAGCAGTACTTC
>.|.|TRBJ2-7|TRBV2
CASSLSTRAEQYF
TGTGCCAGCTCACTATCCACCCGGGCCGAGCAGTACTTC
>.|.|TRBJ1-5|TRBV19
CASSTTPNQPQHF
TGTGCCAGTAGTACAACCCCCAATCAGCCCCAGCATTTT
>.|.|TRBJ2-7|TRBV18
CASSPPLSYEQYF
TGTGCCAGCTCACCACCGTTGAGCTACGAGCAGTACTTC
>few|.|TRBJ1-6|TRBV28
CASIAANSPLHF
TGTGCCAGCATCGCAGCAAATTCACCCCTCCACTTT
>.|.|TRBJ1-5|TRBV6-6
CASSNPAGADQPQHF
TGTGCCAGCAGTAACCCTGCCGGAGCCGATCAGCCCCAGCATTTT
>.|TRBD2|TRBJ2-7|TRBV18
CASSPTGGSSYEQYF
TGTGCCAGCTCACCTACGGGAGGCAGCTCCTACGAGCAGTACTTC
>.|TRBD1|TRBJ1-2|TRBV3-1/TRBV3-2
CASSQGGTAGYTF
TGTGCCAGCAGCCAAGGCGGGACAGCAGGCTACACCTTC
>.|.|TRBJ2-2|TRBV27
CASSPPGVTGELFF
TGTGCCAGCAGTCCACCCGGGGTCACCGGGGAGCTGTTTTTT
>.|TRBD1|TRBJ2-7|TRBV5-1
CASSLAPLFGTGRLKSEQYF
TGCGCCAGCAGCTTGGCCCCCTTGTTCGGGACAGGGAGGTTAAAGAGCGAGCAGTACTTC
>.|TRBD1|TRBJ1-5|TRBV6-5
CASSRGTGGNQPQHF
TGTGCCAGCAGCCGAGGGACAGGGGGCAACCAGCCCCAGCATTTT
>.|.|TRBJ2-2|TRBV3-1/TRBV3-2
CASSLRTGELFF
TGTGCCAGCAGCCTAAGGACCGGGGAGCTGTTTTTT
>.|.|TRBJ2-7|TRBV7-2
CASSRRDNPYEQYF
TGTGCCAGCAGCCGCCGGGACAACCCCTACGAGCAGTACTTC
>.|TRBD1|TRBJ1-1|TRBV28
CASSRDRWAFF
TGTGCCAGCAGCCGGGACAGGTGGGCTTTCTTT
>.|TRBD2|TRBJ2-1|TRBV30
CAWTVAGRSYNEQFF
TGTGCCTGGACGGTAGCGGGTAGGTCCTACAATGAGCAGTTCTTC
>.|TRBD1|TRBJ2-5|TRBV15
CATSTTTGGRGKTQYF
TGTGCCACCAGCACCACGACAGGGGGCAGAGGGAAGACCCAGTACTTC
>once|.|TRBJ2-7|TRBV5-8
CASSWTRNEQYF
TGTGCCAGCAGCTGGACAAGGAACGAGCAGTACTTC
>few|.|TRBJ1-2|TRBV7-9
CASSLDTGRANGYTF
TGTGCCAGCAGCTTAGATACGGGGCGGGCCAATGGCTACACCTTC
>.|TRBD2|TRBJ2-1|TRBV28
CASSLPSRGLAGGLDEQFF
TGTGCCAGCAGTCTCCCCTCCCGTGGACTAGCGGGAGGGCTGGATGAGCAGTTCTTC
>.|.|TRBJ2-6|TRBV4-1
CASSPGTALSGANVLTF
TGCGCCAGCAGCCCCGGGACCGCACTCTCTGGGGCCAACGTCCTGACTTTC
>.|.|TRBJ1-2|TRBV15
CATSRDRKASYGYTF
TGTGCCACCAGCAGAGATCGGAAGGCAAGCTATGGCTACACCTTC
>.|.|TRBJ2-2|TRBV5-1
CASSLGGHNGELFF
TGCGCCAGCAGCTTGGGGGGACATAACGGGGAGCTGTTTTTT
>.|TRBD1|TRBJ1-2|TRBV6-5
CASSYSQGAYGYTF
TGTGCCAGCAGTTACTCGCAGGGGGCGTATGGCTACACCTTC
>many|.|TRBJ1-2|TRBV6-1
CASSEAGAEVGYGYTF
TGTGCCAGCAGTGAAGCAGGGGCCGAAGTCGGCTATGGCTACACCTTC
>.|.|TRBJ1-4|TRBV18
CASSPLVSNEKLFF
TGTGCCAGCTCACCACTAGTTTCTAATGAAAAACTGTTTTTT
>once|.|TRBJ2-6|TRBV5-6
CASSLGTGANVLTF
TGTGCCAGCAGCTTGGGCACTGGGGCCAACGTCCTGACTTTC